This T cell receptor (beta chain) was sequenced in a study of shared clonotypes between healthy human individuals. Looking at the study overall: For every donor, three CD4 naive, three CD4 memory, two CD8 naive and one CD8 memory plates were used.

At deep level, the assay was performed. Only in-frame clones appear in the TCRdb table, and some are missing; sequencing was by immunoSEQ multiplex PCR. This table holds 1 million to 1.3 million clones, more than 75% found once. The TCR originated in a man aged 18-30 years in good health. Some clones in this sample may be carry-over from other donors' samples. The sample consisted of memory CD4+ T cells from PBMCs. Subset in this sample: CD45RA-negative fraction.

CDR3 sequence: CASSLGRFGQPQHF. The CDR3 DNA reads TGTGCCAGCAGTTTAGGGAGGTTTGGTCAGCCCCAGCATTTT. This chain connects TRBV6-5 to TRBJ1-5; D gene ambiguous. The CDR3 is 14 amino acids. The V and J ends lost 4 bases and 6 bases respectively, with 13 bases between them. Germline V gene data show CDR1 as MNHEY and CDR2 as SVGAGI.